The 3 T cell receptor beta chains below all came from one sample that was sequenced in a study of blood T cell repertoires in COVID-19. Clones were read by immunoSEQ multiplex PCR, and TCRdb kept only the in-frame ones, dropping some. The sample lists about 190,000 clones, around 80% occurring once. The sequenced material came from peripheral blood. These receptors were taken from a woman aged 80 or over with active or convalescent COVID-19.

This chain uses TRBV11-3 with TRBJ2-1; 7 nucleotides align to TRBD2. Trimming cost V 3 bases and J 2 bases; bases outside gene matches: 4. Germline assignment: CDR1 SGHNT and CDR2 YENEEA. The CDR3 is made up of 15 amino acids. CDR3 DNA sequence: TGTGCCAGCAGCTTGAGAGCGGGGACCTACAATGAGCAGTTCTTC. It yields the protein CASSLRAGTYNEQFF.

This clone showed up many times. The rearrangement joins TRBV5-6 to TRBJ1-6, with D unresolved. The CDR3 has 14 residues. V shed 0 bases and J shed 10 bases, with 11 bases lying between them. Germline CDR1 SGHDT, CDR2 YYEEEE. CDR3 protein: CASSLGEVESPLHF. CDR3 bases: TGTGCCAGCAGCTTGGGAGAGGTAGAATCACCCCTCCACTTT. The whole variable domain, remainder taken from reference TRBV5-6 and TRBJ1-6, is DAGVTQSPTHLIKTRGQQVTLRCSPKSGHDTVSWYQQALGQGPQFIFQYYEEEERQRGNFPDRFSGHQFPNYSSELNVNALLLGDSALYLCASSLGEVESPLHFGNGTRLTVT.

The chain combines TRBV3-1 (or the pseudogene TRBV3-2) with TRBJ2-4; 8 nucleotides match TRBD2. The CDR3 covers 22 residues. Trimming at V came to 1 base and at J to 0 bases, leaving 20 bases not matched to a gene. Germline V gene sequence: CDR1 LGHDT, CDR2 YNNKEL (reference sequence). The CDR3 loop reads CASSQVRRGAQNSILAKNIQYF. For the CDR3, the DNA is TGTGCCAGCAGCCAAGTTAGGCGGGGGGCCCAAAACTCCATTTTAGCCAAAAACATTCAGTACTTC.